The sequence of this TCR beta chain was determined in a study of regulatory T cells in long-lasting Graves disease. This CDR3 has 12 residues. The ends lost 6 bases at V and 10 bases at J; junction bases unmatched: 3. Per germline, CDR1 KGHSH and CDR2 LQKENI. The time point was: newly diagnosed GD, antithyroid drugs for less than 3 months. With RNA extracted from PBMCs as input, the TCR library was made. Sequencing libraries for TCR beta were prepared with iRepertoire HTBI primers and Arm-PCR of CDR3 regions. TCRdb reprocessed the multiplex PCR reads via MiXCR and lists one record per CDR3 protein. The table includes around 450,000 distinct CDR3 sequences, 15% to 20% detected once. Overall study results and limits: Persistent disease exhibited a predilection for TRBV28, TRBJ1-2 and TRBJ2-5.

This clonotype has a count of ten or more. Its target is not known. The same data also went into a second study, on T cells in Graves' hyperthyroidism and ophthalmopathy. That study reports: When the TCR CDR3 underwent first-round RT-PCR, the HTBI primer set was used.

Sequencing was performed on peripheral blood mononuclear cells (PBMCs), taken at new diagnosis, from a patient treated with antithyroid drugs. The clonotype was recovered from a man aged 40-49 years with Graves disease. The chain joins TRBV18 to TRBJ1-6, with 7 nucleotides matching TRBD1. The CDR3 reads CASSGGGSPLHF. The CDR3 DNA reads as TGTGCCAGCTCCGGAGGGGGCTCACCCCTCCACTTT. Complete variable domain (other parts from reference TRBV18 and TRBJ1-6): NAGVMQNPRHLVRRRGQEARLRCSPMKGHSHVYWYRQLPEEGLKFMVYLQKENIIDESGMPKERFSAEFPKEGPSILRIQQVVRGDSAAYFCASSGGGSPLHFGNGTRLTVT.